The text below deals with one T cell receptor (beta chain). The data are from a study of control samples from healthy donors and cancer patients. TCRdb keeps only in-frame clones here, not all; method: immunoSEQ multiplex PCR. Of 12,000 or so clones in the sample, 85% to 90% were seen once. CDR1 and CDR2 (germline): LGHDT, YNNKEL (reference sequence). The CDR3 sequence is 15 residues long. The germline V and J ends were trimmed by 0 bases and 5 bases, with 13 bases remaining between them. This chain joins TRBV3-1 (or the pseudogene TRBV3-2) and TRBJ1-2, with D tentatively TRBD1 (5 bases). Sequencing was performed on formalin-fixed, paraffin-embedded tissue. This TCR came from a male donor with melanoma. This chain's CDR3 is CASSQDGDGQYGYTF. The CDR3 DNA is TGTGCCAGCAGCCAAGATGGGGACGGACAATATGGCTACACCTTC.